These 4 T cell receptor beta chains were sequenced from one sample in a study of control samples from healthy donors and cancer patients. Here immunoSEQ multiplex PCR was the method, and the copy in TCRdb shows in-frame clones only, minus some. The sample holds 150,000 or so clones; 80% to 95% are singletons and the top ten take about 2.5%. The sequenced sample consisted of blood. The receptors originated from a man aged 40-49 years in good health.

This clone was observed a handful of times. CDR3 loop: CASSHRGEVQPQHF. As DNA, the CDR3 is TGTGCCAGCAGCCATCGGGGGGAGGTGCAGCCCCAGCATTTT. V usage is TRBV4-2 and J usage is TRBJ1-5, with D maybe TRBD1 (5 bases). This CDR3 has 14 residues. CDR1 and CDR2 (germline): LGHNA, YNFKEQ. V lost 3 bases to trimming and J lost 7 bases, with 13 bases between them.

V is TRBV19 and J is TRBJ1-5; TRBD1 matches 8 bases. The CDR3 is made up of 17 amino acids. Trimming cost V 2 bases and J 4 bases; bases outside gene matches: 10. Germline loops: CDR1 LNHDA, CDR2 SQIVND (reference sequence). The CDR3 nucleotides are TGTGCCAGTAGTATACCCTTCGACAGGGGTAGGAATCAGCCCCAGCATTTT. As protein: CASSIPFDRGRNQPQHF. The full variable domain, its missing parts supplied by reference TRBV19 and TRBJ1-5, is DGGITQSPKYLFRKEGQNVTLSCEQNLNHDAMYWYRQDPGQGLRLIYYSQIVNDFQKGDIAEGYSVSREKKESFPLTVTSAQKNPTAFYLCASSIPFDRGRNQPQHFGDGTRLSIL.

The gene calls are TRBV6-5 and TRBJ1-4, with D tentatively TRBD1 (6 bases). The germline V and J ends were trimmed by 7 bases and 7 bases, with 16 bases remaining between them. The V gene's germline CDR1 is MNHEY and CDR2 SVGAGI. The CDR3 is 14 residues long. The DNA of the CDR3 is TGTGCCAGCACCCCGGCCGGGGGGGCTGAAAAACTGTTTTTT. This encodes CASTPAGGAEKLFF.

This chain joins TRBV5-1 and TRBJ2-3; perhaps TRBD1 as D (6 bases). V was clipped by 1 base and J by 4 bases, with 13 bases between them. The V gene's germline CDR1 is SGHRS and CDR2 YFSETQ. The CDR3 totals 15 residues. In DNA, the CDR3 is TGCGCCAGCAGCTTGTCACAGGGCGTCCCAGATACGCAGTATTTT. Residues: CASSLSQGVPDTQYF.